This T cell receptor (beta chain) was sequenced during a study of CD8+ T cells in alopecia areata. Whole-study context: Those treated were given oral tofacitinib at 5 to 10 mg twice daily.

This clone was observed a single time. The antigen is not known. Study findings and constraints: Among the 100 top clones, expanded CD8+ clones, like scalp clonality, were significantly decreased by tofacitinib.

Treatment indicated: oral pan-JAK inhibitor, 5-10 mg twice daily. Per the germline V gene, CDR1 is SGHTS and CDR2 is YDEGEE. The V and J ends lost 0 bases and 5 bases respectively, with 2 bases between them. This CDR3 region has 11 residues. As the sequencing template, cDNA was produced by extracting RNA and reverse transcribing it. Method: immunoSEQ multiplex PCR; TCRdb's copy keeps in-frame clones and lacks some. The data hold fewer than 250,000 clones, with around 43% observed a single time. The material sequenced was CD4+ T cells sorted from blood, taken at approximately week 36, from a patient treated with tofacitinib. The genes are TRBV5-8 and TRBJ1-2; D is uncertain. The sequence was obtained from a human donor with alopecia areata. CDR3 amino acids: CASSLVYGYTF. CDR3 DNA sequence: TGTGCCAGCAGCTTGGTGTATGGCTACACCTTC.